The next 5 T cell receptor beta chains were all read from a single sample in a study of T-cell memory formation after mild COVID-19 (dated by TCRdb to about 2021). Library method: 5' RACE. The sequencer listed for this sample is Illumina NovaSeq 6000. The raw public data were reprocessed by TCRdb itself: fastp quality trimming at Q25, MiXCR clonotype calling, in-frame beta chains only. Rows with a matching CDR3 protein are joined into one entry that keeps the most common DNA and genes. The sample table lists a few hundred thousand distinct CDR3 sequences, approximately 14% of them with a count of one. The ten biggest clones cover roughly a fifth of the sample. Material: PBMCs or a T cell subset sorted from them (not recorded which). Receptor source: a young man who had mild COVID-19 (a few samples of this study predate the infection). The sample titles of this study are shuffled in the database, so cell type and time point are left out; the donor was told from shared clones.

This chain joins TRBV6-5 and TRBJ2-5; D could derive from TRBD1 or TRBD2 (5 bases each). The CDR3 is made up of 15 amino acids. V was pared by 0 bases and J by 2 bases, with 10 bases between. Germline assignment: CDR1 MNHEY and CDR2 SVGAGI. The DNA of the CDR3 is TGTGCCAGCAGTTACTCGGGACGTACTCAAGAGACCCAGTACTTC. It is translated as CASSYSGRTQETQYF.

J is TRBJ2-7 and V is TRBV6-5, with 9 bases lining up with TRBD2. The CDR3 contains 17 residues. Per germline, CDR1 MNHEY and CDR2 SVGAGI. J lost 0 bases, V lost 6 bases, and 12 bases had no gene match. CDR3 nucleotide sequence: TGTGCCAGCAGACCGAAATGGGGACTAGCCAACTCCTACGAGCAGTACTTC. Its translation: CASRPKWGLANSYEQYF.

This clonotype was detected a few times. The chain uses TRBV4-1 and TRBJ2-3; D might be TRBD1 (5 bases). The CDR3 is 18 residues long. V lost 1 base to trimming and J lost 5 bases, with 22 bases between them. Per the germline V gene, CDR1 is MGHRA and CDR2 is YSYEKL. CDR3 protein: CASSQVLSGGQKRDTQYF. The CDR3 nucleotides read TGCGCCAGCAGCCAAGTGCTGTCTGGCGGACAAAAGAGAGATACGCAGTATTTT.

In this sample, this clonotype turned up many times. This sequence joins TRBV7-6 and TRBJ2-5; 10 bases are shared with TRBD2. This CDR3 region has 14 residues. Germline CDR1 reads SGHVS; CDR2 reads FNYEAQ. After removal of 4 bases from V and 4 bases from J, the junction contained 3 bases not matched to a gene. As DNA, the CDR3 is TGTGCCAGCAGCTCCCCTAGCGGGGGAGAGACCCAGTACTTC. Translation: CASSSPSGGETQYF.

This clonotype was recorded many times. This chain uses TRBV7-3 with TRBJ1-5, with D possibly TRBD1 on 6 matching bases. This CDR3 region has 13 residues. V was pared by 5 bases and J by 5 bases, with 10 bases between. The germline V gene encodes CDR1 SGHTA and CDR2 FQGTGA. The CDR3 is CASSLAGDQPQHF. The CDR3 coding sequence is TGTGCCAGCAGCCTGGCAGGGGATCAGCCCCAGCATTTT. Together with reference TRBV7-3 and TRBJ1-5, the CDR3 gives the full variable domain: GAGVSQTPSNKVTEKGKYVELRCDPISGHTALYWYRQSLGQGPEFLIYFQGTGAADDSGLPNDRFFAVRPEGSVSTLKIQRTERGDSAVYLCASSLAGDQPQHFGDGTRLSIL.